Listed here are 14 T cell receptor beta chains from one sample, sequenced in a study of a mutant IDH1 vaccine in newly diagnosed glioma. Regarding time point: week 5, during vaccination. The study gave 300 ug of mutant IDH1 20-mer peptide per vaccine dose, with topical imiquimod. For these TCRs, the target antigens are not known. Sequencing was performed with immunoSEQ multiplex PCR; in TCRdb, only in-frame clones are kept and a portion is missing. The repertoire holds 25,000 to 30,000 clones, with around 85% as singletons. The specimen comprised PBMCs, sampled from a glioma patient whose treatment included an IDH1 peptide vaccine. The receptors come from a man aged 35 to 55 with glioma. Some clones in this sample may be carry-over from other donors' samples.

The V and J genes are TRBV2 and TRBJ2-4; D may be TRBD1 or TRBD2 (5 bases each). Germline CDR1 reads SNHLY; CDR2 reads FYNNEI. The V gene lost 0 bases and the J gene lost 6 bases, with 15 bases spanning the gap. This CDR3 is 16 amino acids long. The CDR3 region has the DNA TGTGCCAGCAGTGAAGCTGGAACCCTTGGGGGAAACATTCAGTACTTC. This sequence encodes CASSEAGTLGGNIQYF.

This clone was seen only once. The CDR3 loop reads CASSLGQGEQYF. As DNA, the CDR3 is TGTGCCAGCAGCCTAGGACAGGGGGAGCAGTACTTC. The chain combines TRBV11-3 with TRBJ2-7; 9 bases are shared with TRBD1. The length of the CDR3 is 12 residues. The V segment lost 5 bases and the J segment 7 bases; nucleotides outside the gene matches: 3. Germline values: CDR1 SGHNT, CDR2 YENEEA.

This sequence joins TRBV30 and TRBJ2-3; 8 bases map to TRBD2. The CDR3 extends over 14 amino acids. Germline trimming cut 7 bases from V and 5 bases from J; bases unmatched to any gene: 11. Germline assignment: CDR1 GTSNPN and CDR2 SVGIG (reference sequence). The CDR3 sequence: CAFRGGPSGDTQYF. The CDR3 bases are TGTGCCTTCCGGGGGGGCCCTTCTGGAGATACGCAGTATTTT.

This chain joins TRBV29-1 and TRBJ1-1; D gene ambiguous. The length of the CDR3 is 12 residues. The V gene's germline CDR1 is SQVTM and CDR2 ANQGSEA. Trimming removed 7 bases at V and 3 bases at J, with 12 bases between. The CDR3 DNA reads TGCAGCGCCGGCGGTTATTACACTGAAGCTTTCTTT. Its translation is CSAGGYYTEAFF.

The V gene is TRBV5-5, the J gene TRBJ1-2; possible D gene TRBD1, 5 bases. Germline-derived CDR1 and CDR2 are SGHKS and YYEKEE (reference sequence). The CDR3 has 14 amino acids. V shed 3 bases and J shed 1 base, with 10 bases lying between them. The CDR3 loop reads CASSWGGNNYGYTF. Here the CDR3 DNA reads TGTGCCAGCAGCTGGGGCGGGAATAACTATGGCTACACCTTC.

This clone was detected only a few times. CDR3 protein: CASSVFEGMNTEAFF. In DNA form, the CDR3 reads TGTGCCAGCAGCGTGTTCGAGGGGATGAACACTGAAGCTTTCTTT. The V gene is TRBV9, the J gene TRBJ1-1; weak D call: TRBD1 (5 bases). Trimming removed 2 bases from V and 0 bases from J, with 11 bases in between. The CDR3 has 15 amino acids. Germline-derived CDR1 and CDR2 are SGDLS and YYNGEE.

The chain has TRBV5-1 and TRBJ1-1, with 9 bases aligning to TRBD1. CDR1 and CDR2 (germline): SGHRS, YFSETQ. V was pared by 1 base and J by 4 bases, with 17 bases of the junction left unmatched. The CDR3 sequence is 19 residues long. In DNA form, the CDR3 reads TGCGCCAGCAGCTTGAGACCCCGGGACAGGGTGATTTTTAGCACTGAAGCTTTCTTT. Encoded protein: CASSLRPRDRVIFSTEAFF.

V is TRBV10-3 and J is TRBJ2-5, with a tentative D call TRBD1 (6 bases). CDR1 is ENHRY, CDR2 SYGVKD, per germline. V was cut by 4 bases and J by 4 bases, with 19 bases left in between. This CDR3 comprises 16 residues. The CDR3 region has the DNA TGTGCCATCAGTGGGAAACAGGGTAGGGGATCAGAGACCCAGTACTTC. Protein product: CAISGKQGRGSETQYF.

The genes are TRBV6-6 and TRBJ2-1; 8 nucleotides line up with TRBD1. CDR1 and CDR2 (germline): MNHNY, SVGAGI (reference sequence). The CDR3 has 15 residues. Trimming at V came to 6 bases and at J to 7 bases, leaving 11 bases not matched to a gene. The CDR3 sequence is CASRADRARRNEQFF. CDR3 nucleotides: TGTGCCAGCAGGGCGGACAGGGCCCGCAGGAATGAGCAGTTCTTC.

J is TRBJ1-3 and V is TRBV7-9; D unclear. Germline assignment: CDR1 SEHNR and CDR2 FQNEAQ (reference sequence). The CDR3 is made up of 15 amino acids. V lost 1 base to trimming and J lost 0 bases, with 7 bases between them. CDR3 region: CASSLEAYSGNTIYF. CDR3 sequence (DNA): TGTGCCAGCAGCTTAGAAGCCTACTCTGGAAACACCATATATTTT.

The gene calls are TRBV4-1 and TRBJ2-2, with a possible D match to TRBD2 (6 bases). This CDR3 is 16 amino acids long. CDR1 and CDR2 (germline): MGHRA, YSYEKL. The germline V and J ends were trimmed by 4 bases and 2 bases, with 14 bases remaining between them. The chain's CDR3 is CASSPSGTLNTGELFF. Written as DNA, the CDR3 is TGCGCCAGCAGCCCGTCTGGGACTCTTAACACCGGGGAGCTGTTTTTT.

The CDR3 region is CASSSRGRGQPQHF. DNA of the CDR3: TGTGCCAGTAGTTCCCGGGGACGGGGGCAGCCCCAGCATTTT. The chain recombines TRBV19 with TRBJ1-5, with a weak D call TRBD1 (5 bases). Trimming cost V 5 bases and J 7 bases, with 15 bases left between them. Germline V gene data show CDR1 as LNHDA and CDR2 as SQIVND (reference sequence). This CDR3 region has 14 residues.

The chain recombines TRBV15 with TRBJ1-4; no firm D call. CDR1 LNHNV and CDR2 YYDKDF come from the germline V gene (reference sequence). Trimming cost V 2 bases and J 0 bases, with 4 bases left between them. This CDR3 is built from 14 residues. CDR3 DNA: TGTGCCACCAGCAGACTTGCAACTAATGAAAAACTGTTTTTT. Residues: CATSRLATNEKLFF.

The chain combines TRBV7-2 with TRBJ1-3, with D maybe TRBD1 (5 bases). Trimming removed 5 bases at V and 1 base at J, with 9 bases between. This CDR3 is 14 amino acids long. The germline gives CDR1 SGHTA, CDR2 FQGNSA. CDR3 loop: CASSRGKSGNTIYF. CDR3 coding DNA: TGTGCCAGCAGCCGGGGGAAGTCTGGAAACACCATATATTTT.